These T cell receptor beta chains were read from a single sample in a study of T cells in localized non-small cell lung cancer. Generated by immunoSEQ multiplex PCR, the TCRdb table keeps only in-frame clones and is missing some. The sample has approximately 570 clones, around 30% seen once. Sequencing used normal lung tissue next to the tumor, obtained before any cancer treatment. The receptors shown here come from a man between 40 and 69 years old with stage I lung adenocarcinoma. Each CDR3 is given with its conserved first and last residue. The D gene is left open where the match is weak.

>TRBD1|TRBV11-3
CVSSLGQGSMNTEAFF
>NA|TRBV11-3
CASSSARGSGELFF
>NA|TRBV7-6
CASSLVLAGAPTDTQYF
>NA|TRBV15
CATSRWADQETQYF
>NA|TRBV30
CAWSLKTGFYGYTF
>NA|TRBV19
CASSISRGNAYEQYF
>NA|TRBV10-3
CAISLGPKAGNTEAFF
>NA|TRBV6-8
CASSYEVDTQYF
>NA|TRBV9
CASSMDSYEQYF
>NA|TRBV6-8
CASSYLGVQQYF
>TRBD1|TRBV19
CASTLMGTEGGYTF
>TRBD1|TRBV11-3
CASKPGQGASYEQYF
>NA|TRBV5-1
CASSLDRVNTGELFF
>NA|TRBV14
CASSRTGTGGNTIYF
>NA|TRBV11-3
CASSLGSTIQETQYF
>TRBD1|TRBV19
CASSTTGAAAYEQYF
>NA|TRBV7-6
CASRPRERGSTEAFF
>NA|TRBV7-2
CASSLRTKETQYF
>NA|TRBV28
CASSLWEGRAGYTF
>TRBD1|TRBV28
CASSPSRQGAGETQYF
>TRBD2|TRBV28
CASSRGVGPNNEQFF
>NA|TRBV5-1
CASSLNGGNEKLFF
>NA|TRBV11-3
CASSLSGWRSPQHF
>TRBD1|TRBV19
CASTPFGTGANTGELFF
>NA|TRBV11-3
CASSPISGQPSYEQYF
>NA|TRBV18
CASSPEAGNFEAFF
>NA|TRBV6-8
CASSYSNRVLGVDTQYF
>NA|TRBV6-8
CASRAPPRGIYEQYF
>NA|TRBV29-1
CSVEQDLPYEQYF
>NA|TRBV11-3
CASILRGGSEYEQYF
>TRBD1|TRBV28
CASSFDRDRGYEQYF
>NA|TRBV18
CASSPSDTRGYTF
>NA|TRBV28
CASVSQGLGYTF
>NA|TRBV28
CTSSKTGNTEAFF
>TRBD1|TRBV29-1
CSVPTGQVTGELFF
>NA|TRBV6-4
CAIRADVSRANTEAFF
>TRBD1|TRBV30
CAWSVPGTGLSSPLHF
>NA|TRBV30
CAWRDREANTEAFF
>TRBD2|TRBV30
CAWINPGTSGGAGNEQFF
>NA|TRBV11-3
CASSSAPAGVYSSYNEQFF
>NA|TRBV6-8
CASNKGQMGYSPLHF
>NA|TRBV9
CASSADGLPMNTEAFF
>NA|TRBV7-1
CASSLFGGYEQYF
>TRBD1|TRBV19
CASSIQGAAGYTF
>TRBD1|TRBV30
CAWSGDRSAKNIQYF
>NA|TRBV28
CASSSTVQTSNQPQHF
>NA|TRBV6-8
CASRTLGQVNIQYF
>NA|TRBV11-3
CASSLRASDGNTIYF
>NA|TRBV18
CASSPLPGSTEAFF
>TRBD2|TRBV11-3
CASSVSGRAATDTQYF
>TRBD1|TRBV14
CASSQGRWQGAYNEQFF
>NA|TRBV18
CASSPYASPEAFF
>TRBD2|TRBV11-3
CASSLGGDPGHTQYF
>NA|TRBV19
CASSTLTDATNEKLFF